These 30 T cell receptor beta chains came from one sample sequenced in a study of identical twins. TCRdb recomputed calls from the 5' RACE reads with MiXCR, one row per CDR3 protein. The sample holds fewer than 900,000 distinct CDR3 sequences; 15% to 20% are singletons and the top ten take approximately 14%. Another study also made use of these data, one on T cells expressing NK-cell markers.

Input material: PBMCs. The receptors stem from a young woman in good health.

The V call is TRBV4-2, the J call TRBJ2-7; TRBD1 matches 10 bases. The CDR3 has 16 amino acids. Germline-derived CDR1 and CDR2 are LGHNA and YNFKEQ. V lost 1 base to trimming and J lost 3 bases; unmatched junction nucleotides: 6. The CDR3 region has the DNA TGTGCCAGCAGCCAAGCGGGACAGGGGAAAATCTACGAGCAGTACTTC. This codes for CASSQAGQGKIYEQYF.

This clonotype was seen a handful of times. This chain joins TRBV20-1 and TRBJ2-7, with no clear D. CDR1 and CDR2 from the germline V gene are DFQATT and SNEGSKA (reference sequence). This CDR3 is 14 amino acids long. V lost 2 bases and J lost 3, with 14 bases in between. The CDR3 region has the DNA TGCAGTGCTAGACCAGACTTTTATGACTACGAGCAGTACTTC. It encodes CSARPDFYDYEQYF.

This clonotype was seen many times. This chain connects TRBV5-8 to TRBJ1-5, with a weak D call TRBD1 (5 bases). This CDR3 is 14 amino acids long. Trimming removed 3 bases from V and 4 bases from J, with 11 bases in between. Germline V CDR1 and CDR2: SGHTS, YDEGEE. CDR3 DNA: TGTGCCAGCAGCTCCCGGGGGTTTAATCAGCCCCAGCATTTT. Protein product: CASSSRGFNQPQHF.

This clonotype has more than one count but fewer than ten. This chain uses TRBV20-1 with TRBJ1-1, with a weak D call TRBD1 (6 bases). Germline V lookup: CDR1 DFQATT, CDR2 SNEGSKA (reference sequence). This CDR3 region has 13 residues. V was clipped by 6 bases and J by 1 base, with 12 bases between them. CDR3 region: CSAPDRTNTEAFF. The CDR3 DNA reads as TGCAGTGCACCGGACAGAACGAACACTGAAGCTTTCTTT.

The chain carries TRBV20-1 and TRBJ2-7, with 10 bases that match TRBD1. The germline V gene has CDR1 DFQATT and CDR2 SNEGSKA (reference sequence). V shed 1 base and J 2 bases; nucleotides not matched to a gene: 8. The CDR3 is 16 residues long. In nucleotides, the CDR3 is TGCAGTGCTAGAGCCGGCGGGACAGGGGCTACCTACGAGCAGTACTTC. It specifies CSARAGGTGATYEQYF.

The V call is TRBV7-9, the J call TRBJ2-7, with D possibly matching TRBD2 (6 bases). The CDR3 is made up of 14 amino acids. With 0 bases removed from V and 4 bases from J, the gap between germline ends came to 10 bases. Per the germline V gene, CDR1 is SEHNR and CDR2 is FQNEAQ (reference sequence). The CDR3 DNA is TGTGCCAGCAGCTTAGCCGGACGGGAGTACGAGCAGTACTTC. Translating it yields CASSLAGREYEQYF.

This clonotype was counted only a few times. The V gene is TRBV5-1, the J gene TRBJ2-5, with 8 bases matching TRBD2. Germline CDR1 and CDR2: SGHRS and YFSETQ. Trimming removed 3 bases from V and 4 bases from J; junction bases left unmatched: 2. This CDR3 is built from 13 residues. The CDR3 bases are TGCGCCAGCAGCTCGGGACTAGGAGAGACCCAGTACTTC. Its translation is CASSSGLGETQYF.

V is TRBV20-1 and J is TRBJ2-7; D not resolved. Germline V gene lookup returns CDR1 DFQATT and CDR2 SNEGSKA (reference sequence). The CDR3 covers 14 residues. The V end lost 1 base, the J end lost 2 bases, and 12 bases lay between the germline ends. The CDR3 DNA is TGCAGTGCTAGAGTGGGCGGCGACCCCTACGAGCAGTACTTC. Amino acid sequence: CSARVGGDPYEQYF.

The rearrangement joins TRBV19 to TRBJ2-3; TRBD1 or TRBD2 may be the D gene (5 bases each). V lost 3 bases and J lost 4, with 8 bases in between. The germline CDR1 and CDR2 sequences are LNHDA and SQIVND (reference sequence). CDR3 length: 13 residues. DNA of the CDR3: TGTGCCAGTAGTATGGGGGTAGCAGATACGCAGTATTTT. Translated: CASSMGVADTQYF.

As DNA, the CDR3 is TGCAGTTGTCGGAGGGCTTTTGAGCAGTTCTTC. It is translated as CSCRRAFEQFF. This chain joins TRBV29-1 and TRBJ2-1, with TRBD2 as a possible D gene (6 bases). The CDR3 sequence is 11 residues long. Germline CDR1 SQVTM, CDR2 ANQGSEA.

The table lists this clonotype with a few counts. This chain links TRBV5-1 with TRBJ2-1; D is unclear. The V gene lost 5 bases and the J gene lost 7 bases, with 16 bases spanning the gap. This CDR3 contains 14 residues. Germline-derived CDR1 and CDR2 are SGHRS and YFSETQ. The CDR3 DNA sequence: TGCGCCAGCAGGTCTGGACCGACGATAAATGAGCAGTTCTTC. Residues: CASRSGPTINEQFF.

This clonotype has just a few counts. This chain uses TRBV12-3 or TRBV12-4 with TRBJ1-1; D is unresolved. The CDR3 covers 11 residues. Between the trimmed V and J ends, which lost 3 bases and 11 bases, there was a span of 10 bases. The CDR3 here is CASSFGGRAFF. CDR3 sequence (DNA): TGTGCCAGCAGTTTTGGTGGCAGGGCTTTCTTT.

This clonotype showed up just a few times. The rearrangement uses TRBV2 and TRBJ2-1; perhaps D is TRBD1 or TRBD2 (6 bases each). The CDR3 runs 14 residues. Germline V gives CDR1 SNHLY, CDR2 FYNNEI. Trimming removed 6 bases at V and 8 bases at J, with 17 bases between. The CDR3 DNA reads as TGTGCCAGCAGGGATGGCTCCGGGGGCTATGAGCAGTTCTTC. As protein: CASRDGSGGYEQFF. Drawing the rest from reference TRBV2 and TRBJ2-1, the complete variable domain is EPEVTQTPSHQVTQMGQEVILRCVPISNHLYFYWYRQILGQKVEFLVSFYNNEISEKSEIFDDQFSVERPDGSNFTLKIRSTKLEDSAMYFCASRDGSGGYEQFFGPGTRLTVL.

This clonotype was detected a few times. The chain carries TRBV12-3 or TRBV12-4 and TRBJ1-6; no clear D gene. Trimming removed 6 bases from V and 5 bases from J, with 14 bases in between. This CDR3 has 15 residues. The CDR3 region is CASSPRRSNNSPLHF. CDR3 bases: TGTGCCAGCAGCCCCAGGCGCAGCAATAATTCACCCCTCCACTTT.

The chain employs TRBV5-1 and TRBJ2-3; the match to TRBD2 covers 9 bases. V was pared by 5 bases and J by 2 bases, with 18 bases of the junction left unmatched. The CDR3 is made up of 19 amino acids. Germline values: CDR1 SGHRS, CDR2 YFSETQ. This CDR3 reads CASRPRGGGLGFNTDTQYF. In DNA form, the CDR3 reads TGCGCCAGCAGACCGCGGGGGGGCGGATTAGGGTTCAACACAGATACGCAGTATTTT.

This CDR3 reads CASATSGTYNEQFF. CDR3 DNA sequence: TGCGCCAGCGCTACTAGCGGGACTTACAATGAGCAGTTCTTC. The gene calls are TRBV5-1 and TRBJ2-1, with TRBD2 matching 10 bases. The V segment lost 7 bases and the J segment 4 bases; nucleotides outside the gene matches: 5. Germline V gives CDR1 SGHRS, CDR2 YFSETQ. CDR3 length: 14 residues.

This clonotype was seen ten or more times. The V and J genes are TRBV6-1 and TRBJ2-3, with TRBD2 matching 7 bases. Looked up from germline, CDR1 is MNHNS and CDR2 is SASEGT. After removal of 6 bases from V and 1 base from J, the junction contained 4 bases not matched to a gene. The CDR3 is made up of 14 amino acids. CDR3 sequence reads: CASRRAGGTDTQYF. DNA for the CDR3: TGTGCCAGCAGAAGGGCGGGGGGCACAGATACGCAGTATTTT.

This clonotype was detected only a few times. The chain couples TRBV5-5 to TRBJ2-7; 7 bases map to TRBD1. The CDR3 consists of 14 residues. With 5 bases clipped from V and 0 bases from J, the junction kept 5 bases outside the gene matches. The germline V gene has CDR1 SGHKS and CDR2 YYEKEE (reference sequence). CDR3 loop: CASSFDRVSYEQYF. The CDR3, as DNA: TGTGCCAGCAGTTTCGACAGGGTCTCCTACGAGCAGTACTTC.

CDR3 sequence: CSAKSSHSTYNEQFF. The CDR3 region has the DNA TGCAGTGCAAAGAGTTCCCATTCGACCTACAATGAGCAGTTCTTC. V usage is TRBV20-1 and J usage is TRBJ2-1; D is undetermined. The CDR3 is 15 residues long. Germline assignment: CDR1 DFQATT and CDR2 SNEGSKA (reference sequence). V was pared by 6 bases and J by 2 bases, with 17 bases between.

This clonotype was counted a few times. This chain joins TRBV7-9 and TRBJ2-7; D not resolved. CDR3 size: 13 residues. Germline V CDR1 and CDR2: SEHNR, FQNEAQ (reference sequence). V was cut by 4 bases and J by 0 bases, with 7 bases left in between. The CDR3 loop reads CASSSYLSYEQYF. The CDR3 bases are TGTGCCAGCAGCTCCTACCTCTCCTACGAGCAGTACTTC.

This clonotype was observed a few times. J is TRBJ2-1 and V is TRBV7-9; a weak D match, TRBD1 (5 bases). CDR1 and CDR2 from the germline V gene are SEHNR and FQNEAQ (reference sequence). The CDR3 loop spans 11 amino acids. Trimming removed 10 bases from V and 5 bases from J, with 9 bases in between. In nucleotides, the CDR3 is TGTGCCATTGGGGCGGACAATGAGCAGTTCTTC. This codes for CAIGADNEQFF.

This clonotype occurred once. J is TRBJ2-1 and V is TRBV29-1, with 11 nucleotides matching TRBD1. This CDR3 spans 13 amino acids. The germline gives CDR1 SQVTM, CDR2 ANQGSEA. V dropped 6 bases and J dropped 6; count of bases not matched to a gene: 4. The CDR3 nucleotides are TGCAGCGTGGCCGGGACAGGGGGCAATGAGCAGTTCTTC. Protein product: CSVAGTGGNEQFF.

In this sample, this clonotype turned up a few times. CDR3 amino acids: CASSFGRLVTQYF. The CDR3 bases are TGTGCCAGCAGTTTCGGGAGGTTGGTGACCCAGTACTTC. The chain is built from TRBV12-3 or TRBV12-4 and TRBJ2-5; 7 bases are shared with TRBD2. This CDR3 has 13 amino acids. The trim removed 3 bases at V and 7 bases at J, leaving 5 bases unmatched.

V is TRBV5-1 and J is TRBJ2-2; TRBD1 matches 9 bases. V shed 5 bases, J shed 1 base, and the junction held 9 bases outside the gene matches. The CDR3 runs to 17 residues. The germline V gene encodes CDR1 SGHRS and CDR2 YFSETQ. CDR3 loop: CASRRTGAAMNTGELFF. Written as DNA, the CDR3 is TGCGCCAGCAGGCGGACAGGGGCCGCGATGAACACCGGGGAGCTGTTTTTT.

This chain connects TRBV5-1 to TRBJ1-1, with unresolved D. V lost 0 bases, J lost 5 bases, and 8 bases lay in between. Germline V gene lookup returns CDR1 SGHRS and CDR2 YFSETQ. The length of the CDR3 is 13 residues. The CDR3 DNA sequence: TGCGCCAGCAGCTTGGATTACCTGACTGAAGCTTTCTTT. Protein: CASSLDYLTEAFF. Based on the CDR3 plus reference TRBV5-1 and TRBJ1-1, the full variable domain is KAGVTQTPRYLIKTRGQQVTLSCSPISGHRSVSWYQQTPGQGLQFLFEYFSETQRNKGNFPGRFSGRQFSNSRSEMNVSTLELGDSALYLCASSLDYLTEAFFGQGTRLTVV.

The V gene is TRBV7-9, the J gene TRBJ2-7; D is unclear. V lost 1 base and J lost 7, with 14 bases in between. This CDR3 comprises 14 residues. The germline gives CDR1 SEHNR, CDR2 FQNEAQ (reference sequence). The CDR3 DNA sequence: TGTGCCAGCAGCTTAGATGCCAGGCATGAGGAGCAGTACTTC. It specifies CASSLDARHEEQYF.

The V and J genes are TRBV27 and TRBJ1-2, with 10 bases identical to TRBD1. Per the germline V gene, CDR1 is MNHEY and CDR2 is SMNVEV (reference sequence). The trim removed 3 bases at V and 2 bases at J, leaving 3 bases unmatched. The CDR3 runs 15 residues. The CDR3: CASSFSTGGNYGYTF. Here the CDR3 DNA reads TGTGCCAGCAGTTTTTCGACAGGGGGCAACTATGGCTACACCTTC.

This clonotype was seen more than once but under ten times. V usage is TRBV2 and J usage is TRBJ1-5; tentative D call: TRBD1 (5 bases). Germline-derived CDR1 and CDR2 are SNHLY and FYNNEI. This CDR3 region has 12 residues. Trimming stripped 7 bases from V and 6 bases from J, with 10 bases between. In nucleotides, the CDR3 is TGTGCCAGCATGGGGGAGAGTCAGCCCCAGCATTTT. This sequence encodes CASMGESQPQHF.

The chain uses TRBV20-1 and TRBJ2-7; 7 bases line up with TRBD2. This CDR3 is 15 amino acids long. V lost 6 bases and J lost 4; bases outside the gene matches: 15. Per germline, CDR1 DFQATT and CDR2 SNEGSKA (reference sequence). The CDR3 sequence: CSAQEIGWEGYEQYF. In DNA form, the CDR3 reads TGCAGTGCCCAAGAGATTGGTTGGGAGGGTTACGAGCAGTACTTC.

The rearrangement uses TRBV20-1 and TRBJ2-7, with D unclear. The CDR3 runs 12 residues. Germline values: CDR1 DFQATT, CDR2 SNEGSKA (reference sequence). Trimming removed 1 base at V and 6 bases at J, with 10 bases between. The CDR3 loop is CSARGVAAEQYF. DNA for the CDR3: TGCAGTGCTAGAGGGGTCGCTGCCGAGCAGTACTTC.